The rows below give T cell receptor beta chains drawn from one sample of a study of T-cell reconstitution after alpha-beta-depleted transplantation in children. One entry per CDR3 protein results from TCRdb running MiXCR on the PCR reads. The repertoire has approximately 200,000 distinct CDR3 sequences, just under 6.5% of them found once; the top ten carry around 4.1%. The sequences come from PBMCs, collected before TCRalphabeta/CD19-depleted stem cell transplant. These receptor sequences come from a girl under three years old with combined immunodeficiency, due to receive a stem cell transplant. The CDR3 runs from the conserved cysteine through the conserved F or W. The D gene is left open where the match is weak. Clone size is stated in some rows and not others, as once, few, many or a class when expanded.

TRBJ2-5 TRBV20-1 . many CSARVIAGTVQETQYF TGCAGTGCTAGAGTTATTGCAGGGACCGTACAAGAGACCCAGTACTTC
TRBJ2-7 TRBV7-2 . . CASGQTAAYEQYF TGTGCCAGCGGCCAAACAGCGGCGTACGAGCAGTACTTC
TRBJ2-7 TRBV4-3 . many CASSQDVHYEQYF TGCGCCAGCAGCCAAGATGTTCACTACGAGCAGTACTTC
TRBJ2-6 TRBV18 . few CASSPRQGAGSGANVLTF TGTGCCAGCTCACCACGACAAGGCGCTGGGTCGGGGGCCAACGTCCTGACTTTC
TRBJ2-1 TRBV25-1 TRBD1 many CASSEKSGRGGELYNEQFF TGTGCCAGCAGTGAAAAATCAGGAAGAGGGGGCGAACTCTACAATGAGCAGTTCTTC
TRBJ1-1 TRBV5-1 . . CASSLYREGWTEAFF TGCGCCAGCAGCTTATACAGGGAGGGGTGGACTGAAGCTTTCTTT
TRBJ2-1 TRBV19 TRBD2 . CASSMEAGTPWNEQFF TGTGCCAGTAGTATGGAAGCGGGAACCCCTTGGAATGAGCAGTTCTTC
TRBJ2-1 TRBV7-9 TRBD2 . CASSLPSRGRATYEQFF TGTGCCAGCAGCTTACCCAGCCGCGGGAGGGCCACGTATGAGCAGTTCTTC
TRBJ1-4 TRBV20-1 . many CSARWTVYNEKLFF TGCAGTGCTAGATGGACAGTGTATAATGAAAAACTGTTTTTT
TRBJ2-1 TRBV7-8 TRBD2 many CASSFAPGGLWDEQFF TGTGCCAGCAGTTTTGCCCCGGGAGGGCTCTGGGATGAGCAGTTCTTC
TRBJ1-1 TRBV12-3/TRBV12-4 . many CASSLRHMNTEAFF TGTGCCAGCAGTTTGAGACACATGAACACTGAAGCTTTCTTT
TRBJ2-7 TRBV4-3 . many CASSQDIVGSASYEQYF TGCGCCAGCAGCCAAGACATAGTGGGATCAGCCTCCTACGAGCAGTACTTC
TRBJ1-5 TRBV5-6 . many CASSLRDTSNQPQHF TGTGCCAGCAGCTTACGGGACACTAGCAATCAGCCCCAGCATTTT
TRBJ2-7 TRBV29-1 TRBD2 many CSVTSGIRTYEQYF TGCAGCGTTACTAGCGGGATAAGAACCTACGAGCAGTACTTC
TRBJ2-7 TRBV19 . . CASSIGRSYEQYF TGTGCCAGTAGTATTGGGCGGTCCTACGAGCAGTACTTC
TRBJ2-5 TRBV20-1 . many CSAKAGRETQYF TGCAGTGCTAAGGCAGGGAGAGAGACCCAGTACTTC
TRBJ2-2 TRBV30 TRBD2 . CAWEGLVIPGELFF TGTGCCTGGGAGGGACTAGTAATTCCGGGGGAGCTGTTTTTT